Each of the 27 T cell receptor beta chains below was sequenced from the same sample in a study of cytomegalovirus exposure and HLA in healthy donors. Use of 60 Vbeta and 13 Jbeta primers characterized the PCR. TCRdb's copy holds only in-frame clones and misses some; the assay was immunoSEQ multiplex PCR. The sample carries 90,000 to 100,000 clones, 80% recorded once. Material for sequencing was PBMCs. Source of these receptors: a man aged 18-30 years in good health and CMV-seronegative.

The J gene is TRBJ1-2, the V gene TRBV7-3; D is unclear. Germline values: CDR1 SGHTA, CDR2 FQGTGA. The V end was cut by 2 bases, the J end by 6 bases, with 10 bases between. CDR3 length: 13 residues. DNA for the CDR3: TGTGCCAGCAGCTTAGTTTCAGGTGATGGCTACACCTTC. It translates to CASSLVSGDGYTF.

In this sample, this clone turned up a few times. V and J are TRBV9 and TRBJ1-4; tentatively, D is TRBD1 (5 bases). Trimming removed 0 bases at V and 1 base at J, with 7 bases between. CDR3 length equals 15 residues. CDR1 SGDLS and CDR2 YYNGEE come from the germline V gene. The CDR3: CASSVGGGTNEKLFF. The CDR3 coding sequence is TGTGCCAGCAGCGTAGGGGGGGGAACTAATGAAAAACTGTTTTTT.

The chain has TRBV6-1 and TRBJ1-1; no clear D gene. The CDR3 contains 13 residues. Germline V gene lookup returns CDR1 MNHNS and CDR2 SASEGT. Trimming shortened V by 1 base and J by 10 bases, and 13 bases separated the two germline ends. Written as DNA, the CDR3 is TGTGCCAGCAGTGAAGGAGAGACAATCGGAGCTTTCTTT. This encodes CASSEGETIGAFF.

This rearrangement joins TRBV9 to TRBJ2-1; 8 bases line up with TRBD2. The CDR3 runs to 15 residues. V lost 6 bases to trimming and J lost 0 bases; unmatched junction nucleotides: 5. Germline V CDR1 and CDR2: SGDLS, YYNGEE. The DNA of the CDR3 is TGTGCCAGCACCCAAAGCGGGGGCTCCTACAATGAGCAGTTCTTC. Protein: CASTQSGGSYNEQFF.

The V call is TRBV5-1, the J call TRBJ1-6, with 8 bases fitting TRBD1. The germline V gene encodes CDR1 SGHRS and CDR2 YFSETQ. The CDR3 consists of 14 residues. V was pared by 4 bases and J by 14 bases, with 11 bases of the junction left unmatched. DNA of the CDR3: TGCGCCAGCAGCGCCGGACAGGGAGAGTTCACCCTCCACTTT. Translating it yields CASSAGQGEFTLHF.

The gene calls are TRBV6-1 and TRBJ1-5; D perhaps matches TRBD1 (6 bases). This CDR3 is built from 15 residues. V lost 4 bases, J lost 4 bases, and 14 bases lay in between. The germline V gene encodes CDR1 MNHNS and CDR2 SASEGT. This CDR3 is CASSGAQGQNQPQHF. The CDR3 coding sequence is TGTGCCAGCAGTGGTGCCCAGGGGCAAAATCAGCCCCAGCATTTT.

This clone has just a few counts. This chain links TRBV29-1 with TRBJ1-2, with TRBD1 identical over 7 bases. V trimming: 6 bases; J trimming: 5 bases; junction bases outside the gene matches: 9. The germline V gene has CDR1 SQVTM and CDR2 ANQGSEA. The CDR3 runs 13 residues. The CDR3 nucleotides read TGCAGCGTGGGGGTCCGGGACAGATATGGCTACACCTTC. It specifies CSVGVRDRYGYTF.

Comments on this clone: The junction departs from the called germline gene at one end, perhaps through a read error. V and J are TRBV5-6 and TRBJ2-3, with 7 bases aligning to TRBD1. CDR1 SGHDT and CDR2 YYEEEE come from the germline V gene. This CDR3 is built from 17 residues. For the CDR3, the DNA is TGTGCCAGCAGATTGGATTCCGGGACAGCTAGCACAGATACGCAGTATTTT. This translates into CASRLDSGTASTDTQYF.

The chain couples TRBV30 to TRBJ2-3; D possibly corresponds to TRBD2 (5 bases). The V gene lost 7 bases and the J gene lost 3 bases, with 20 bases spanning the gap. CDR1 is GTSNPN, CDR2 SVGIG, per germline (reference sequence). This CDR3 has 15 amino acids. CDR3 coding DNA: TGTGCCTCAACGGCTGGGAGCGGACCGACAGATACGCAGTATTTT. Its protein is CASTAGSGPTDTQYF.

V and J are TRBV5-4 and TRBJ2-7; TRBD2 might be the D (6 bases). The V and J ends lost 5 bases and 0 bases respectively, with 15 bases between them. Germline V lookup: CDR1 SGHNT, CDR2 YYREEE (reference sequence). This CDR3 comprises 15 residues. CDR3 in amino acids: CASRAGTGSSYEQYF. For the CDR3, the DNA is TGTGCCAGCAGGGCCGGGACTGGGAGCTCCTACGAGCAGTACTTC. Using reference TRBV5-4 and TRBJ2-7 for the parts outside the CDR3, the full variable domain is ETGVTQSPTHLIKTRGQQVTLRCSSQSGHNTVSWYQQALGQGPQFIFQYYREEENGRGNFPPRFSGLQFPNYSSELNVNALELDDSALYLCASRAGTGSSYEQYFGPGTRLTVT.

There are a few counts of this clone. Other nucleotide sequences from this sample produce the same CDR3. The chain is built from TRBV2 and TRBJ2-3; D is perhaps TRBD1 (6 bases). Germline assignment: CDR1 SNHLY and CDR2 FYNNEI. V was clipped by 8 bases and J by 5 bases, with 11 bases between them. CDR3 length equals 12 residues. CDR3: CASRQGRDTQYF. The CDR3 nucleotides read TGTGCCAGCCGTCAGGGGAGAGATACGCAGTATTTT.

In DNA, the CDR3 is TGTGCCAGCAGTTACCAGGTGAACACTGAAGCTTTCTTT. Its translation: CASSYQVNTEAFF. The chain carries TRBV6-6 and TRBJ1-1; no firm D call. V dropped 2 bases and J dropped 0 bases, with 4 bases sitting between them. Looked up from germline, CDR1 is MNHNY and CDR2 is SVGAGI (reference sequence). This CDR3 is 13 amino acids long.

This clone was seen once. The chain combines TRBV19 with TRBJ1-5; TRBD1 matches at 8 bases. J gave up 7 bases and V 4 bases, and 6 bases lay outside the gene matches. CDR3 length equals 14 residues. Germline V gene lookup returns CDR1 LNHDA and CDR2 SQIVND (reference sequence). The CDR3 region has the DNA TGTGCCAGTAGTAGGGGACAGGTCGCCCAGCCCCAGCATTTT. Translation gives CASSRGQVAQPQHF.

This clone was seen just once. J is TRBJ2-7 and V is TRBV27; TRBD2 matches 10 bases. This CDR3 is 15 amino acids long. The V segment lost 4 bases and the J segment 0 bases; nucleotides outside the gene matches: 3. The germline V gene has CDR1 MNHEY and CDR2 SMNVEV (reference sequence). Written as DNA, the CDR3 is TGTGCCAGCAGTTCCCTAGCGGGGGTCTCCTACGAGCAGTACTTC. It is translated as CASSSLAGVSYEQYF.

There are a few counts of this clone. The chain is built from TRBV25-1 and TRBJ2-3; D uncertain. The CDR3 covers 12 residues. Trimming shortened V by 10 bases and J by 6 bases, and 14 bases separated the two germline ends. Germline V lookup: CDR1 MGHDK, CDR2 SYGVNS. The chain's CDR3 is CATPVSADTQYF. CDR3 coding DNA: TGTGCCACTCCCGTCAGCGCGGATACGCAGTATTTT.

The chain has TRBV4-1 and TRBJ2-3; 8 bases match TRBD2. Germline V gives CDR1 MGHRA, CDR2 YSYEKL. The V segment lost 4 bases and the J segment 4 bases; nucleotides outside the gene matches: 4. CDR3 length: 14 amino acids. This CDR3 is CASSPGLASDTQYF. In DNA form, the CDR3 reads TGCGCCAGCAGCCCCGGACTAGCCTCAGATACGCAGTATTTT.

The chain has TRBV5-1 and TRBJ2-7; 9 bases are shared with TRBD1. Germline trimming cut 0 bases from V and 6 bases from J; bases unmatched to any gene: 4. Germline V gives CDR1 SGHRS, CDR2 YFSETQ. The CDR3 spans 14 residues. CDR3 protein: CASSLETGGREQYF. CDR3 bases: TGCGCCAGCAGCTTGGAGACAGGGGGTCGCGAGCAGTACTTC.

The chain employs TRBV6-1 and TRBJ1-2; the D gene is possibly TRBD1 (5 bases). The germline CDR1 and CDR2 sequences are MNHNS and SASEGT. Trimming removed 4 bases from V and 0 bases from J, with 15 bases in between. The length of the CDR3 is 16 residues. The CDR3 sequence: CASSGRRPGANYGYTF. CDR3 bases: TGTGCCAGCAGTGGTCGGCGGCCGGGGGCTAACTATGGCTACACCTTC.

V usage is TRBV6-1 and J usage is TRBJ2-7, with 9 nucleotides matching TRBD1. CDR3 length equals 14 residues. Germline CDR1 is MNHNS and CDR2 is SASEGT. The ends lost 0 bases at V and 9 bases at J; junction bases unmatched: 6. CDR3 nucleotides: TGTGCCAGCAGTGAAGCGGGACAGGGATTCGCGCAGTACTTC. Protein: CASSEAGQGFAQYF.

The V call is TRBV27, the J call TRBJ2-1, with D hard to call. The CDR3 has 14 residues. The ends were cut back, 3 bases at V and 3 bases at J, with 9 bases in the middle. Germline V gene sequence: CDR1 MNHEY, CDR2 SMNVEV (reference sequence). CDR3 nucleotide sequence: TGTGCCAGCAGTTTGGCGGAGAGCTACAATGAGCAGTTCTTC. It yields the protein CASSLAESYNEQFF.

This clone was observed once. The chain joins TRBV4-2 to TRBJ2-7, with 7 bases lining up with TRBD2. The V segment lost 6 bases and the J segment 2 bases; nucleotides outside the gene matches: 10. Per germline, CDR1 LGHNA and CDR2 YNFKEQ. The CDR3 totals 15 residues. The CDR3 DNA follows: TGTGCCAGCAGTGGGGCGGGGGACGGCACCTACGAGCAGTACTTC. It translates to CASSGAGDGTYEQYF.

The CDR3 protein is CASSLALGRSPQGYGYTF. CDR3 sequence (DNA): TGTGCCAGCAGCTTAGCGCTAGGGCGGAGCCCCCAGGGGTATGGCTACACCTTC. V is TRBV7-8 and J is TRBJ1-2; possibly TRBD1 for D (6 bases). The ends were cut back, 0 bases at V and 5 bases at J, with 22 bases in the middle. CDR1 is SGHVS and CDR2 is FQNEAQ in the germline V gene. The CDR3 is made up of 18 amino acids.

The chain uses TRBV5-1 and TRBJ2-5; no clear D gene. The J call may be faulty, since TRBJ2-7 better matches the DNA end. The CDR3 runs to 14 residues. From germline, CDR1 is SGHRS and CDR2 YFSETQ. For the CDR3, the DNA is TGCGCCAGCAGCTTGGAAGGTTTGGGCCGCGAGCAGTACTTC. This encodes CASSLEGLGREQYF.

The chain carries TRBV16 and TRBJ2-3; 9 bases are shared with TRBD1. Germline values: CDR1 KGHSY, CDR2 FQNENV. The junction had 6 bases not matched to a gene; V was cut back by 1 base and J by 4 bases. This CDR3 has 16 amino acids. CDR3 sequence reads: CASSQWGDRDPDTQYF. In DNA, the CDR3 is TGTGCCAGCAGCCAATGGGGGGACAGGGATCCAGATACGCAGTATTTT.

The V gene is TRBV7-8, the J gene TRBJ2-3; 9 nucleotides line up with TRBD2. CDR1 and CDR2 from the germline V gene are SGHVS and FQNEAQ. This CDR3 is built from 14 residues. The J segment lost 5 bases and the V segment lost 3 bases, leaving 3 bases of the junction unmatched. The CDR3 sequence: CASSFGAGGDTQYF. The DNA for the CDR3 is TGTGCCAGCAGCTTTGGAGCGGGGGGAGATACGCAGTATTTT.

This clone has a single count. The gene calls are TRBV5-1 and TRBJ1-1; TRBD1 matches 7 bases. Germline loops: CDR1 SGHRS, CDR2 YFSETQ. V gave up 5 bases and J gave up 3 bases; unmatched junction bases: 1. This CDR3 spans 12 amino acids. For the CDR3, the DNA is TGCGCCAGCAGGACAGGGTACACTGAAGCTTTCTTT. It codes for CASRTGYTEAFF.

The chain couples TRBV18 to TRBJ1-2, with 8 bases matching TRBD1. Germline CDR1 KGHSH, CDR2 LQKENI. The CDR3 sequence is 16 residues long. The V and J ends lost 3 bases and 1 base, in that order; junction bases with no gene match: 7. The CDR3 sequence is CASSPGQGGFNYGYTF. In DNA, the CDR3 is TGTGCCAGCTCACCTGGACAGGGCGGGTTTAACTATGGCTACACCTTC.